The 7 T cell receptor beta chains below come from one sample, sequenced in a study of blood T cell repertoires in COVID-19. Here immunoSEQ multiplex PCR was the method, and the copy in TCRdb shows in-frame clones only, minus some. This sample has some 320,000 clones; roughly 86% occur once, and the top ten carry 6.5% to 9.5%. The sample taken for sequencing was peripheral blood. The receptors come from a woman aged 45 to 65 who had recovered from COVID-19.

The chain recombines TRBV2 with TRBJ2-5, with 8 bases identical to TRBD2. The V segment lost 6 bases and the J segment 5 bases; nucleotides outside the gene matches: 8. In germline, CDR1 is SNHLY, CDR2 FYNNEI. The CDR3 length is 14 residues. The CDR3 DNA follows: TGTGCCAGCAGCGGGAGGGTGGGTAAGGAGACCCAGTACTTC. Translated: CASSGRVGKETQYF.

V gene TRBV4-3 combines with J gene TRBJ2-3, with 8 nucleotides matching TRBD1. CDR3 size: 14 residues. Germline trimming cut 0 bases from V and 14 bases from J; bases unmatched to any gene: 10. CDR1 LGHNA and CDR2 YSLEER come from the germline V gene. The CDR3 spells CASSQDSADRDPYF. The CDR3 region has the DNA TGCGCCAGCAGCCAAGATTCGGCGGACAGGGACCCGTATTTT.

V and J are TRBV5-1 and TRBJ2-5; 7 bases align to TRBD2. This CDR3 spans 15 amino acids. Per the germline V gene, CDR1 is SGHRS and CDR2 is YFSETQ. The ends lost 7 bases at V and 1 base at J; junction bases unmatched: 10. CDR3 in amino acids: CASCPGGLSQETQYF. The DNA of the CDR3 is TGCGCCAGCTGCCCGGGGGGACTATCCCAAGAGACCCAGTACTTC.

This clone came up a few times. V gene TRBV2 combines with J gene TRBJ1-6; TRBD1 matches 8 bases. Germline V gene data show CDR1 as SNHLY and CDR2 as FYNNEI. The V segment lost 5 bases and the J segment 7 bases; nucleotides outside the gene matches: 7. CDR3 length: 15 residues. CDR3 sequence: CASSLVRTGNSPLHF. The CDR3 DNA reads TGTGCCAGCAGTCTAGTGCGGACAGGGAATTCACCCCTCCACTTT.

This chain links TRBV19 with TRBJ2-7; 10 bases are shared with TRBD2. The CDR3 is 15 residues long. Germline CDR1 is LNHDA and CDR2 is SQIVND (reference sequence). The junction had 10 bases not matched to a gene; V was cut back by 5 bases and J by 6 bases. CDR3 DNA: TGTGCCAGTAGTCGGGGAAGCGGGAGGGCCTCCGAGCAGTACTTC. It specifies CASSRGSGRASEQYF.

This chain joins TRBV6-1 and TRBJ1-1; D is unclear. Germline V gene sequence: CDR1 MNHNS, CDR2 SASEGT. The germline V and J ends were trimmed by 1 base and 5 bases, with 5 bases remaining between them. CDR3 length equals 12 residues. CDR3 nucleotide sequence: TGTGCCAGCAGTGAAGTAGCGACTGAAGCTTTCTTT. It yields the protein CASSEVATEAFF.

J is TRBJ1-5 and V is TRBV28; 8 bases fit TRBD1. Germline assignment: CDR1 MDHEN and CDR2 SYDVKM. CDR3 length equals 15 residues. Trimming cost V 6 bases and J 2 bases; bases outside gene matches: 6. The CDR3 nucleotides are TGTGCCAGCAGATTCGCGGACAGGGGCAATCAGCCCCAGCATTTT. Encoded protein: CASRFADRGNQPQHF. The full variable domain, in which reference TRBV28 and TRBJ1-5 provide the parts outside the CDR3, is DVKVTQSSRYLVKRTGEKVFLECVQDMDHENMFWYRQDPGLGLRLIYFSYDVKMKEKGDIPEGYSVSREKKERFSLILESASTNQTSMYLCASRFADRGNQPQHFGDGTRLSIL.